This record covers a single T cell receptor beta chain. Its antigen is unidentified. The data are from a study of OX40 agonist ivuxolimab in advanced cancers. Study information: Every 2 weeks, patients got intravenous ivuxolimab at one of six dose levels (0.01-10 mg/kg). A mean age of approximately 58 years, range roughly 20 to 90, was recorded, and over 65% were male.

Trimming took off 6 bases at V and 0 bases at J, with 24 bases between the two ends. The CDR3 is made up of 19 amino acids. CDR1 is SGHAT, CDR2 FQNNGV, per germline. The timepoints at which blood was sampled were baseline, cycle 4 day 1, and cycle 7 day 1. Broader study findings: Relative to CD4+ cells, CD8+ T cells on average had more expanded clones.

TCRdb keeps only in-frame clones here, not all; method: immunoSEQ multiplex PCR. The sample consists of 94,000 or so clones, around 84% of them appearing once. The sequence came from an adult with an advanced solid tumor such as melanoma, head and neck, liver or kidney cancer. The specimen was CD4+ or CD8+ T cells sorted from blood, collected in a trial of the OX40 agonist ivuxolimab. The genes are TRBV11-2 and TRBJ1-5; TRBD1 might be the D (6 bases). Written as DNA, the CDR3 is TGTGCCAGCAGAGATGAACAGGGAATTTGGGGATATAGCAATCAGCCCCAGCATTTT. Residues: CASRDEQGIWGYSNQPQHF. Full variable domain (outside the CDR3, taken from reference TRBV11-2 and TRBJ1-5): EAGVAQSPRYKIIEKRQSVAFWCNPISGHATLYWYQQILGQGPKLLIQFQNNGVVDDSQLPKDRFSAERLKGVDSTLKIQPAKLEDSAVYLCASRDEQGIWGYSNQPQHFGDGTRLSIL.